This is a list of T cell receptor beta chains from one sample in a study of blood T cell repertoires in COVID-19. Clones were sequenced by immunoSEQ multiplex PCR, and TCRdb holds only the in-frame ones, with some missing. Among hundreds of thousands of clones listed, approximately 80% were seen once. Specimen: PBMCs or T cells enriched from blood (not recorded which). These receptor sequences come from a man between 35 and 55 years old who had been exposed to COVID-19. Each CDR3 is given with its conserved first and last residue. The order of the fields is D gene, V gene, clone size, J gene, CDR3 protein, CDR3 DNA. A D gene is named only where the DNA matches it firmly. Only part of the rows carry a size: once, few, many, or a class if the clone is expanded.

NA	TRBV25-1	NA	TRBJ1-3	CASSEWGGGTGNTIYF	TGTGCCAGCAGTGAATGGGGAGGGGGGACTGGAAACACCATATATTTT
TRBD1	TRBV5-6	NA	TRBJ1-2	CASSRQGLANYGYTF	TGTGCCAGCAGCAGACAGGGGTTAGCTAACTATGGCTACACCTTC
NA	TRBV18	NA	TRBJ2-7	CASSPPSGQFYEQYF	TGTGCCAGCTCACCACCCTCAGGACAATTCTACGAGCAGTACTTC
TRBD1	TRBV6-5	NA	TRBJ1-2	CASTPDRVNYGYTF	TGTGCCAGCACCCCGGACAGGGTGAACTATGGCTACACCTTC
TRBD1	TRBV15	NA	TRBJ2-3	CATSRPQGALRTDTQYF	TGTGCCACCAGCAGGCCCCAGGGGGCCCTCCGCACAGATACGCAGTATTTT
NA	TRBV7-8	NA	TRBJ1-5	CASSLAGRTGQPQHF	TGTGCCAGCAGCTTAGCGGGGAGGACGGGTCAGCCCCAGCATTTT
NA	TRBV5-1	NA	TRBJ1-2	CASSPSGEYYGYTF	TGCGCCAGCAGTCCTTCGGGGGAGTACTATGGCTACACCTTC
NA	TRBV9	few	TRBJ1-3	CASSVGGQGFSGNTIYF	TGTGCCAGCAGCGTAGGGGGGCAGGGGTTCTCTGGAAACACCATATATTTT
NA	TRBV5-1	NA	TRBJ2-1	CASSPEGHEQFF	TGCGCCAGCAGCCCCGAGGGCCATGAGCAGTTCTTC
TRBD1	TRBV2	NA	TRBJ1-5	CASGDRQYQPQHF	TGTGCCAGCGGGGACAGGCAGTATCAGCCCCAGCATTTT
TRBD1	TRBV18	NA	TRBJ2-5	CASSPLTGRKETQYF	TGTGCCAGCTCACCCTTGACAGGGCGCAAAGAGACCCAGTACTTC
NA	TRBV3-1/TRBV3-2	NA	TRBJ2-5	CASSQRSSALQETQYF	TGTGCCAGCAGCCAAAGAAGTAGCGCTCTCCAAGAGACCCAGTACTTC
TRBD1	TRBV19	NA	TRBJ1-5	CASSVQGSNQPQHF	TGTGCCAGTAGTGTACAGGGGAGCAATCAGCCCCAGCATTTT
NA	TRBV6-9	NA	TRBJ1-5	CAHGKGHQPQHF	TGTGCCCACGGGAAGGGCCATCAGCCCCAGCATTTT
NA	TRBV12-3/TRBV12-4	NA	TRBJ1-1	CASSARGSAFF	TGTGCCAGCAGTGCCCGGGGTTCAGCTTTCTTT
TRBD1	TRBV7-9	NA	TRBJ1-2	CASSGRTGGGGYTF	TGTGCCAGCAGCGGACGGACAGGGGGCGGTGGCTACACCTTC
NA	TRBV19	NA	TRBJ1-5	CASTKRQGADNQPQHF	TGTGCCAGTACTAAACGACAAGGGGCAGATAATCAGCCCCAGCATTTT
NA	TRBV29-1	NA	TRBJ2-5	CSVGAGKETQYF	TGCAGCGTTGGGGCAGGCAAAGAGACCCAGTACTTC
NA	TRBV11-2	few	TRBJ1-3	CASSAQHRGSSGNTIYF	TGTGCCAGCAGCGCACAGCACCGGGGGTCCTCTGGAAACACCATATATTTT
NA	TRBV5-1	NA	TRBJ1-2	CASNSAPTDNYGYTF	TGCGCCAGCAACTCTGCTCCGACAGATAACTATGGCTACACCTTC
TRBD1	TRBV11-3	NA	TRBJ2-7	CASSLRQGAYF	TGTGCCAGCAGCCTTCGACAGGGGGCTTACTTC
TRBD2	TRBV4-1	NA	TRBJ2-7	CASSPSGTTLEQYF	TGCGCCAGCAGCCCCTCCGGGACTACGCTTGAGCAGTACTTC
TRBD2	TRBV3-1/TRBV3-2	once	TRBJ2-3	CASSQDRTSGRASDTQYF	TGTGCCAGCAGCCAAGATAGGACTAGCGGGAGGGCTTCCGATACGCAGTATTTT
NA	TRBV5-1	NA	TRBJ2-7	CASSFRGAQGKYEQYF	TGCGCCAGCAGCTTCCGAGGTGCCCAGGGGAAATACGAGCAGTACTTC